The following is a TCR beta chain sequence with its context. What it recognizes is unknown. The data were obtained in a study of shared clonotypes between healthy human individuals. Study results and limitations: Compared with memory subsets, naive subsets generally had larger estimated richness. With a handful of donors compared, roughly 5% of naive CD4 clonotypes were shared.

Data came from immunoSEQ multiplex PCR; TCRdb stores just in-frame clones and leaves some out. Seen here are hundreds of thousands of clones, more than 95% observed once, and the top ten hold 0.057%. The sample taken for sequencing was naive CD4+ T cells sorted from blood. Subset defined: CD45RA+ positively selected. This clonotype was sampled from a woman in her 30s in good health.

The chain's CDR3 is CSVVTVRNTEAFF. In nucleotides, the CDR3 is TGCAGCGTTGTGACAGTTCGTAACACTGAAGCTTTCTTT. The chain couples TRBV29-1 to TRBJ1-1; possible D gene TRBD1, 5 bases. The V gene lost 4 bases and the J gene lost 2 bases, with 11 bases spanning the gap. This CDR3 is built from 13 residues. Germline V CDR1 and CDR2: SQVTM, ANQGSEA.